What follows describes a single T cell receptor beta chain. The entirety of the isolated RNA underwent reverse transcription, so expressed TCRB transcripts were sequenced. Assay: immunoSEQ multiplex PCR; the TCRdb copy retains only in-frame clones and omits some. The sample yields around 430,000 clones, over 25% seen once. Populations obtained by sorting all exceeded 98% purity. The entry originates in a study of beta chain features in type 1 diabetes. The CDR3 sequence is 14 residues long. Germline V gives CDR1 SQVTM, CDR2 ANQGSEA. With V trimmed by 4 bases and J by 9 bases, 11 bases remained unmatched.

The sample was naive CD4+ T cells from blood. The TCR originated in a man between 18 and 35 years old in good health. J is TRBJ2-4 and V is TRBV29-1; 8 bases align to TRBD1. The CDR3 nucleotides are TGCAGCGTTGTAAGTGGGACAGGACAAGGCATTCAGTACTTC. Translating it yields CSVVSGTGQGIQYF.